This TCR beta chain was documented in a study of OX40 agonist ivuxolimab in advanced cancers. Overall study: Previous treatment with anti-PD-1, anti-PD-L1 or anti-CTLA-4 therapy was allowed; 30% to 50% had received some. Whole-study results and caveats: Among the nonresponders, some also had low normalized T-cell clonal expansion. The mean number of expanded clones was higher in CD8+ T cells than in CD4+. CD4+ and CD8+ blood T cells expanded clonally by week 6 at 0.1 to 3.0 mg/kg.

As regards this clone: Its antigen is undetermined.

Profiling relied on immunoSEQ multiplex PCR, and the TCRdb table lists in-frame clones only, not all of them. The data show 30,000 to 35,000 clones, 65% to 85% seen once. This TCR was sampled from an adult with an advanced solid tumor such as melanoma, head and neck, liver or kidney cancer. Material: CD4+ or CD8+ T cells sorted from blood, obtained in a trial of the OX40 agonist ivuxolimab.

The DNA for the CDR3 is TGTGCCAGCAGCGGAACTAGCGGGAGGATTTTGAATGAGCAGTTCTTC. Its protein is CASSGTSGRILNEQFF. The chain has TRBV5-8 and TRBJ2-1, with 12 bases lining up with TRBD2. J was trimmed by 7 bases and V by 4 bases; bases with no gene match: 9. Germline values: CDR1 SGHTS, CDR2 YDEGEE. This CDR3 is built from 16 residues.